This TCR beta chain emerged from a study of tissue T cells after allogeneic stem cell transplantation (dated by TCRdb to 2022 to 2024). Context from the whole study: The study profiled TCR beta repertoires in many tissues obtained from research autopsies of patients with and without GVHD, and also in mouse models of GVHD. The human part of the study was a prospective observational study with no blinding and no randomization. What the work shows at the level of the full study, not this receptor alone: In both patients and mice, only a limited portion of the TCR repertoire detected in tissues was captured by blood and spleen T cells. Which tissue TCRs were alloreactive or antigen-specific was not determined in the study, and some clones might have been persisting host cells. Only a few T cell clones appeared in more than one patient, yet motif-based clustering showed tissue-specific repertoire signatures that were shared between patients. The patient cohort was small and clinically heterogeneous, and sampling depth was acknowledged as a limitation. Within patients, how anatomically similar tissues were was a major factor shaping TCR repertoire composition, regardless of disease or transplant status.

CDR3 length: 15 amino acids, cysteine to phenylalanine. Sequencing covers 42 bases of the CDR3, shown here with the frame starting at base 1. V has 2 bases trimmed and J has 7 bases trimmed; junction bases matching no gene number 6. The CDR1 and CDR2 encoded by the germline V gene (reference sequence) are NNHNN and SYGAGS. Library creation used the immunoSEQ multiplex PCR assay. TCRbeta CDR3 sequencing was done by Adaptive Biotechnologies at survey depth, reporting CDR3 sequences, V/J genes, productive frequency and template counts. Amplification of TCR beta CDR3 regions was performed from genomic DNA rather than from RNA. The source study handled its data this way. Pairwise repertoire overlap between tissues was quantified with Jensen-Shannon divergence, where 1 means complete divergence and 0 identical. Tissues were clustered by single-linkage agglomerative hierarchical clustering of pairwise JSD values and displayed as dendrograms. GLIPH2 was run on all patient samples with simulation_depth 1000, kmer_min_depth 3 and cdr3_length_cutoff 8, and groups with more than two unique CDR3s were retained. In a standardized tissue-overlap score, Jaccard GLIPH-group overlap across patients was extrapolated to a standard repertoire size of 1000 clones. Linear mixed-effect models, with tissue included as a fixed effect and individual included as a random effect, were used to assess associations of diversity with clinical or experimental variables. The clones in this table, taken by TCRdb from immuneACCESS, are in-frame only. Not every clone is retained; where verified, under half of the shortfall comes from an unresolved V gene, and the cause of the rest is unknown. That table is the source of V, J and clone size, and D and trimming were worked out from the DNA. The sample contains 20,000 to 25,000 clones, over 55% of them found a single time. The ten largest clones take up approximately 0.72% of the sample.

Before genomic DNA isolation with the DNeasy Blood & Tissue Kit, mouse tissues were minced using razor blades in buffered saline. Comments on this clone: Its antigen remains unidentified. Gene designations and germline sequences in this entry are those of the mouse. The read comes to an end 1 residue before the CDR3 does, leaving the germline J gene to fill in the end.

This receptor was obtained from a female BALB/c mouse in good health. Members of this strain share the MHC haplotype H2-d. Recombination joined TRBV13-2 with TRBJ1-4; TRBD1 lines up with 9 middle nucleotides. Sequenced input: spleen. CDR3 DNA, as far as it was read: TGTGCCAGCGGTGACAACAGGGGGCGCATCGAAAGATTATTT. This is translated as CASGDNRGRIERLF. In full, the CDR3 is CASGDNRGRIERLFF.